This T cell receptor (beta chain) appears in the sequencing data of a study of blood T cells in healthy people across ages (dated by TCRdb to between 2014 and 2016). With respect to the entire study: In model experiments, template switching captured about one uniquely barcoded TCR beta cDNA molecule for every two T cells. To track age-related changes in TCR beta repertoire diversity, the study relied on deep sequencing normalized with unique cDNA molecular identifiers. Four age groups were formed from the donors: young (average 16 years), middle-aged (around 37), aged (about 68) and long-lived (around 80). Donors of different ages were randomly distributed across sequencing lanes to avoid experimental bias. The study analyzed two additional independent replicas of 1 million unique cDNA reads from the same blood draw for two donors, one aged 18 to 29 and one aged 80 or older. Summary of the overall study and its limitations: As age increased, observed TCR beta diversity per million T cells dropped in a roughly linear way, and a significant reduction was already evident by age around 41. A strong correlation was found between observed TCR beta diversity and the percentage of naive T cells measured by flow cytometry. Estimates of total diversity based on one million sequenced T cells were regarded as lower bounds and as underestimates. Conclusive comparison of naive and antigen-experienced compartments was prevented by the profiling of bulk unsorted PBMCs. Because donor CMV infection status was unknown, age-related changes in expanded clonotypes were potentially confounded. The long-lived group showed more naive CD4+ T cells, fewer expanded clones and increased TCR diversity than the aged group, suggesting age selection.

A remark on this clonotype: Its specific antigen is unknown. One base away there is no much larger clone; base qualities are not given.

The library relied on 5' RACE. These reads were obtained on an Illumina HiSeq 2500. A second about 7 to 12 cycle PCR used a sample-barcoded 5' primer and a J-beta primer mix. A unique molecular identifier was introduced onto each TCR beta cDNA molecule by a template-switch 5' adaptor carrying 12 random nucleotides. Each sample yielded at least 2.5 million CDR3-containing paired-end reads. First-strand cDNA was synthesized from all RNA with the Mint cDNA synthesis kit, primed by a TRBC-specific oligonucleotide. After uracil-DNA glycosylase treatment, a first 18-cycle PCR used universal primers M1SS and BC2_uni_R on all cDNA. Per the original workflow: Each sample was normalized by randomly selecting 1 million high-quality reads, each carrying a distinct molecular identifier. Reads sharing molecular identifiers were discarded rather than binned into consensus sequences. CDR3 identification, clonotype clustering and error correction used MiTCR with a Q25 quality threshold and the strictest error-elimination algorithm. A nonparametric unseen species model with Euler transformation was used to estimate lower-bound total TCR beta diversity. TCRdb itself trimmed the public reads at Q25 with fastp, ran MiXCR and retained productive beta chains. For every CDR3 protein sequence, its rows merge into one entry that carries the most common genes and DNA. These V and J calls originate from TCRdb's pipeline instead of the authors' own analysis. For this sample there are about 830,000 distinct CDR3 sequences; 58% appear just once. The leading ten clones occupy about 20% of the sample.

Donors were 39 systemically healthy Caucasian individuals from Russia aged roughly 6 to 100 years. Each donor gave 8.5 to 10 milliliters of peripheral blood, collected into EDTA-treated Vacutainer tubes. Ficoll-Paque density-gradient centrifugation was used to isolate PBMCs, with at least 6 million per sample. Total RNA, at least 5 micrograms per sample, was extracted from PBMCs with Trizol reagent. For every donor, an aliquot of PBMCs went through flow cytometry to measure the percentages of naive CD45RAhigh/CD27high T cells. The sample taken for sequencing was blood. This sequence was found in a man aged 25-40 years in good health.

The CDR3 is CASSQDRYSPVKGDQETQYF. The DNA sequence reads TGCGCCAGCAGCCAAGATAGGTACAGTCCTGTCAAAGGGGACCAAGAGACCCAGTACTTC. The V gene is TRBV4-3 and the J gene is TRBJ2-5, with a tentative D gene TRBD1 over 5 matching bases. From the cysteine through the phenylalanine, the CDR3 covers 20 amino acids. Only the CDR3 DNA stays, 60 bases, in frame from base 1. The junction shows trimming of 0 bases on V and 0 bases on J, plus 23 bases between the germline ends. Sequences LGHNA (CDR1) and YSLEER (CDR2) are obtained from the germline V gene.